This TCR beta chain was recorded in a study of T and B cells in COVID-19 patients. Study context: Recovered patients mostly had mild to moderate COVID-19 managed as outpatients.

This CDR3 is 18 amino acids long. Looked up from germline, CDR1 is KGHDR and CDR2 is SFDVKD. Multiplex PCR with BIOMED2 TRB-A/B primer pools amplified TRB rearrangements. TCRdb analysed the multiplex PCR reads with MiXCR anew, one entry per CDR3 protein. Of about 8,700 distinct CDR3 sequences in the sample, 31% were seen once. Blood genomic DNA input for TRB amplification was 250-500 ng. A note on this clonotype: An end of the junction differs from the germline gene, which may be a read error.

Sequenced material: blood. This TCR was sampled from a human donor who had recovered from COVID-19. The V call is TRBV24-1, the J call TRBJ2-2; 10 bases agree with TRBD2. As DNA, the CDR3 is TGTGCCAGCAGTTACTACCCCGGACTAGCGGAGGGAACCGGGGAGCTGTTTTTT. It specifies CASSYYPGLAEGTGELFF.